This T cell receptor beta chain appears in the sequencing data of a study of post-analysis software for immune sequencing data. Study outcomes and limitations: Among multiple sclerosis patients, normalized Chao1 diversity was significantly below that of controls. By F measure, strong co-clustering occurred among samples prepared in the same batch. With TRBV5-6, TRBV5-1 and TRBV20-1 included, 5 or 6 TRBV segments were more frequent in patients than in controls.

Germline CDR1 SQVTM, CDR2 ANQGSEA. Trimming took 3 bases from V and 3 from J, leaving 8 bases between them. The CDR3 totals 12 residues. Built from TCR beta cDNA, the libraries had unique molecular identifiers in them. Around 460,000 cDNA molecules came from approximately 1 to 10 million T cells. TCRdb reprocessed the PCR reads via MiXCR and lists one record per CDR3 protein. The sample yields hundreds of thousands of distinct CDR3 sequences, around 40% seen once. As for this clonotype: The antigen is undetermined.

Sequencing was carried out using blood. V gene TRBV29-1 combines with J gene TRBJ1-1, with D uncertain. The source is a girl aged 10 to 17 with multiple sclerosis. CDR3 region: CSVDGRDTEAFF. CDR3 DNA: TGCAGCGTTGACGGGAGGGACACTGAAGCTTTCTTT.